This T cell receptor beta chain was identified in a study of T cells after posttransplantation cyclophosphamide. Profiled with immunoSEQ multiplex PCR; TCRdb holds only in-frame clones, not every one. Altogether around 9,100 clones are present, 95% to 98% being singletons, with the ten largest covering roughly 0.23%. Cells defined as naive were viable CD3+CD4+ or CD3+CD8+ and CCR7+CD45RA+CD45RO-CD95-CD27+CD28+. Peripheral blood was collected from the related graft donor on the marrow donation day. V was pared by 5 bases and J by 2 bases, with 10 bases between. The germline gives CDR1 MNHEY, CDR2 SVGAGI. CDR3 length: 15 residues.

The sample was naive CD4+ T cells sorted from PBMCs. The gene calls are TRBV6-5 and TRBJ1-6, with a tentative D call TRBD1 (6 bases). The clonotype comes from a woman aged 55-75 years in good health, CMV-negative, and a related stem cell transplant donor. The CDR3 DNA is TGTGCCAGCAGTCGAGAGGGGGCCTATAATTCACCCCTCCACTTT. Translating gives CASSREGAYNSPLHF.